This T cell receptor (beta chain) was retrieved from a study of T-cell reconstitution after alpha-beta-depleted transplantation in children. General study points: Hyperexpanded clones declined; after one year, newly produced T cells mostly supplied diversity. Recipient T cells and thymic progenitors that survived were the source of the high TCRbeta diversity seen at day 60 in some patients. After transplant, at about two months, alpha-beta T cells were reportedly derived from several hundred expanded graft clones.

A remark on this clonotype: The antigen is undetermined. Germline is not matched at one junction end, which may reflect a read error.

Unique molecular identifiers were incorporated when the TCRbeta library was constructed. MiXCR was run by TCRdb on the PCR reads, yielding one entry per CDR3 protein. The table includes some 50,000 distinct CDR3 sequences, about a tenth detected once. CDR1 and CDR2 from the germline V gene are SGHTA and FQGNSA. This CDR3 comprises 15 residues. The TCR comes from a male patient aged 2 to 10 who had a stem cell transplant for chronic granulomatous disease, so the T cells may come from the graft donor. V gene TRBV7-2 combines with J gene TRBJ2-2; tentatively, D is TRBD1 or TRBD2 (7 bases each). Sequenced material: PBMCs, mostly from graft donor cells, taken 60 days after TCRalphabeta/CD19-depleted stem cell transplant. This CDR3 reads CASSLRGGGIGEMFF. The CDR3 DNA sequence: TGTGCCAGCAGCTTAAGGGGAGGGGGCATAGGGGAGATGTTTTTT.